This TCR beta chain was observed in a study of cytomegalovirus exposure and HLA in healthy donors. Study-wide background: The 100 to 150 validation repertoires and the 666 first-cohort repertoires shared a platform, a later analysis reported. Study findings and constraints: The study put 150 to 200 TCR beta chains on its list as cytomegalovirus-associated.

The donors were part of the approximately 130-subject validation cohort, which stood apart from the approximately 630-subject first cohort. TCRdb keeps only in-frame clones here, not all; method: immunoSEQ multiplex PCR. Of 110,000 or so clones listed, approximately 89% are singletons. Details on this clone: The antigen remains unidentified.

The source is a man younger than 35 in good health and CMV-seronegative. Input material: PBMCs.

CDR3 residues: CASSGGTGRTYEQYF. CDR3 nucleotide sequence: TGCGCCAGCAGCGGAGGGACAGGGAGGACCTACGAGCAGTACTTC. This chain joins TRBV5-1 and TRBJ2-7, with TRBD1 matching 9 bases. The CDR3 loop spans 15 amino acids. V lost 4 bases, J lost 2 bases, and 7 bases stayed unmatched. Looked up from germline, CDR1 is SGHRS and CDR2 is YFSETQ.